The 24 T cell receptor beta chains in this list originate from one sample, sequenced in a study of spatial heterogeneity in lung cancer. TCRdb re-analysed the 5' RACE reads in MiXCR, keeping a single row per CDR3 protein. The sample holds 10,000 to 15,000 distinct CDR3 sequences, approximately 4% seen once. Time point defined: sample taken at primary tumor resection. The sequencing here drew on PBMCs, taken at surgery. These receptor sequences come from a male donor with early-stage non-small cell lung cancer.

This clonotype showed up many times. The CDR3 bases are TGCGCCAGCAGCTTGGTCTCAGGGATCACCGGGGAGCTGTTTTTT. Protein sequence: CASSLVSGITGELFF. The rearrangement joins TRBV5-1 to TRBJ2-2, with TRBD1 as a possible D gene (5 bases). This CDR3 contains 15 residues. The V end lost 0 bases, the J end lost 4 bases, and 10 bases lay between the germline ends. Germline V gene lookup returns CDR1 SGHRS and CDR2 YFSETQ.

The rearrangement uses TRBV19 and TRBJ2-5, with 12 bases aligning to TRBD2. The CDR3 has 13 amino acids. From germline, CDR1 is LNHDA and CDR2 SQIVND (reference sequence). Trimming removed 9 bases from V and 5 bases from J; junction bases left unmatched: 4. The CDR3 loop is CASSGTSGETQYF. The CDR3 bases are TGTGCCAGCAGTGGGACTAGCGGGGAGACCCAGTACTTC.

This clonotype was seen many times. The J gene is TRBJ1-3, the V gene TRBV2, with D unresolved. The germline gives CDR1 SNHLY, CDR2 FYNNEI. With 4 bases removed from V and 0 bases from J, the gap between germline ends came to 10 bases. This CDR3 comprises 15 residues. CDR3 loop: CASSVLWTSGNTIYF. Written as DNA, the CDR3 is TGTGCCAGCAGTGTTCTGTGGACCTCTGGAAACACCATATATTTT.

This rearrangement joins TRBV10-3 to TRBJ2-5, with 11 bases lining up with TRBD2. This CDR3 region has 14 residues. CDR1 is ENHRY and CDR2 is SYGVKD in the germline V gene. After removal of 7 bases from V and 5 bases from J, the junction contained 6 bases not matched to a gene. CDR3 DNA: TGTGCCATCAATACGGGACTAGCGGTGGAGACCCAGTACTTC. This encodes CAINTGLAVETQYF.

The chain couples TRBV7-3 to TRBJ2-1, with D possibly being TRBD2 (5 bases). Trimming left V 8 bases short and J 0 bases short, with 14 bases between. CDR1 is SGHTA, CDR2 FQGTGA, per germline. The CDR3 consists of 15 residues. The CDR3, as DNA: TGTGCCAGCGCTTGGGTCGCGGGCTCCTACAATGAGCAGTTCTTC. Translating gives CASAWVAGSYNEQFF.

The chain couples TRBV27 to TRBJ2-7; 11 nucleotides line up with TRBD1. CDR3 length: 14 residues. V lost 5 bases to trimming and J lost 4 bases; unmatched junction nucleotides: 4. The germline V gene encodes CDR1 MNHEY and CDR2 SMNVEV (reference sequence). The CDR3 DNA reads as TGTGCCAGCAGTGCCGGGACAGGGGGGTACGAGCAGTACTTC. Its translation is CASSAGTGGYEQYF.

This clonotype occurred many times. This chain joins TRBV2 and TRBJ2-5; D perhaps matches TRBD1 (6 bases). Germline CDR1 reads SNHLY; CDR2 reads FYNNEI. V lost 7 bases, J lost 4 bases, and 13 bases lay in between. CDR3 length: 13 amino acids. CDR3 residues: CASNGGEGETQYF. The DNA for the CDR3 is TGTGCCAGCAATGGGGGCGAGGGAGAGACCCAGTACTTC.

This clonotype was observed at least ten times. The chain recombines TRBV3-1 with TRBJ2-1; the D is unclear. The CDR3 is 15 amino acids. Trimming pared 6 bases from V and 2 bases from J, leaving 14 bases between. Germline values: CDR1 LGHDT, CDR2 YNNKEL (reference sequence). The CDR3 is CASSQSPGTYNEQFF. In nucleotides, the CDR3 is TGTGCCAGCAGTCAGTCCCCTGGGACCTACAATGAGCAGTTCTTC.

This clonotype was seen many times. The genes are TRBV6-2 or TRBV6-3 and TRBJ1-6, with D possibly TRBD1 on 6 matching bases. Germline lookup yields CDR1 MNHEY and CDR2 SVGEGT. The germline V and J ends were trimmed by 7 bases and 7 bases, with 14 bases remaining between them. This CDR3 contains 14 residues. CDR3 residues: CASTRQAENSPLHF. The CDR3 DNA is TGTGCCAGCACCAGACAGGCGGAGAATTCACCCCTCCACTTT.

This clonotype was detected many times. The J gene is TRBJ2-7, the V gene TRBV6-2 or TRBV6-3; TRBD2 matches 13 bases. The ends lost 6 bases at V and 2 bases at J; junction bases unmatched: 13. Germline V lookup: CDR1 MNHEY, CDR2 SVGEGT. The CDR3 spans 18 residues. This chain's CDR3 is CASSGLETSGRRTYEQYF. The CDR3 DNA sequence: TGTGCCAGCAGCGGTTTGGAGACTAGCGGGAGGAGGACCTACGAGCAGTACTTC.

This clonotype turned up a few times. The chain has TRBV28 and TRBJ1-2; TRBD1 is a possible D gene (5 bases). The CDR3 is 14 residues long. Germline CDR1 reads MDHEN; CDR2 reads SYDVKM. The ends were cut back, 4 bases at V and 4 bases at J, with 13 bases in the middle. CDR3 sequence (DNA): TGTGCCAGCAGTTCCGGGGCCCCATCCTATGGCTACACCTTC. This encodes CASSSGAPSYGYTF.

Ten or more counts support this clonotype. The J gene is TRBJ2-1, the V gene TRBV29-1, with TRBD2 identical over 7 bases. The length of the CDR3 is 15 residues. Per the germline V gene, CDR1 is SQVTM and CDR2 is ANQGSEA. J lost 5 bases, V lost 5 bases, and 12 bases had no gene match. In DNA form, the CDR3 reads TGCAGCGTTCTCCCGAGCGGGACCGGGGACAATGAGCAGTTCTTC. Translation: CSVLPSGTGDNEQFF.

This clonotype has just a few counts. This chain uses TRBV7-8 with TRBJ2-7, with 9 nucleotides matching TRBD1. The trim removed 2 bases at V and 6 bases at J, leaving 5 bases unmatched. Germline V gene data show CDR1 as SGHVS and CDR2 as FQNEAQ. The CDR3 totals 14 residues. The CDR3 sequence: CASSLRDRESEQYF. The CDR3 DNA follows: TGTGCCAGCAGCTTAAGGGACAGGGAAAGCGAGCAGTACTTC.

This clonotype was counted only a few times. This sequence joins TRBV20-1 and TRBJ2-7, with D unclear. The CDR3 contains 12 residues. The V gene lost 5 bases and the J gene lost 4 bases, with 12 bases spanning the gap. CDR1 DFQATT and CDR2 SNEGSKA come from the germline V gene (reference sequence). The CDR3 DNA is TGCAGTGCTCCTACAAGAGAGTACGAGCAGTACTTC. Translating it yields CSAPTREYEQYF.

The table lists this clonotype with many counts. The chain recombines TRBV20-1 with TRBJ2-7, with D possibly TRBD1 on 5 matching bases. V was trimmed by 4 bases and J by 3 bases, leaving 10 bases between them. Germline V lookup: CDR1 DFQATT, CDR2 SNEGSKA (reference sequence). The CDR3 covers 12 residues. CDR3 sequence reads: CSAKTGHYEQYF. Written as DNA, the CDR3 is TGCAGTGCTAAAACTGGACACTACGAGCAGTACTTC.

There are a few counts of this clonotype. The J gene is TRBJ2-3, the V gene TRBV10-3; D not certain. The V and J ends lost 3 bases and 6 bases respectively, with 13 bases between them. The germline V gene encodes CDR1 ENHRY and CDR2 SYGVKD. This CDR3 is built from 14 residues. CDR3 sequence (DNA): TGTGCCATCAGTGACAGCAGTGGATCGGATACGCAGTATTTT. This translates into CAISDSSGSDTQYF.

This clonotype was seen ten or more times. The chain links TRBV27 to TRBJ2-7; 8 nucleotides align to TRBD1. Germline CDR1 is MNHEY and CDR2 is SMNVEV (reference sequence). This CDR3 is built from 13 residues. The trim removed 4 bases at V and 5 bases at J, leaving 4 bases unmatched. CDR3 residues: CASSSRTGNEQYF. Here the CDR3 DNA reads TGTGCCAGCAGTTCAAGGACAGGGAACGAGCAGTACTTC.

This clonotype was detected ten times or more. The chain combines TRBV28 with TRBJ1-1; maybe TRBD1 (6 bases). This CDR3 has 13 residues. CDR1 and CDR2 from the germline V gene are MDHEN and SYDVKM. Between the trimmed V and J ends, which lost 11 bases and 2 bases, there was a span of 15 bases. The CDR3 reads CAGHSGENTEAFF. DNA for the CDR3: TGTGCCGGACACTCAGGGGAAAACACTGAAGCTTTCTTT.

The sample holds many counts of this clonotype. The chain carries TRBV28 and TRBJ1-6; D is perhaps TRBD1 (6 bases). V dropped 6 bases and J dropped 0 bases, with 24 bases sitting between them. There are 20 residues in the CDR3. In germline, CDR1 is MDHEN, CDR2 SYDVKM. The CDR3 DNA sequence: TGTGCCAGCAGCTCCCCTGGGGGGCAGGGGATGGGCTCCTATAATTCACCCCTCCACTTT. This codes for CASSSPGGQGMGSYNSPLHF.

The sample holds many counts of this clonotype. The chain combines TRBV4-3 with TRBJ2-1; D is uncertain. CDR1 is LGHNA, CDR2 YSLEER, per germline. The CDR3 spans 18 residues. Trimming took 0 bases from V and 0 from J, leaving 15 bases between them. The CDR3 region has the DNA TGCGCCAGCAGCCAAGAGTTTTCACTCACTAACTCCTACAATGAGCAGTTCTTC. It yields the protein CASSQEFSLTNSYNEQFF.

This clonotype was recorded at least ten times. This chain uses TRBV28 with TRBJ1-2; TRBD1 matches at 7 bases. The CDR3 length is 16 residues. Trimming cost V 4 bases and J 2 bases; bases outside gene matches: 10. Germline CDR1 and CDR2: MDHEN and SYDVKM. The CDR3 DNA reads as TGTGCCAGCAGTTCTACCCGACAGGGACCCAACTATGGCTACACCTTC. Amino acid sequence: CASSSTRQGPNYGYTF.

Many counts were recorded for this clonotype. This chain connects TRBV20-1 to TRBJ2-1, with 12 bases lining up with TRBD2. This CDR3 contains 17 residues. V trimming: 6 bases; J trimming: 9 bases; junction bases outside the gene matches: 18. Germline CDR1 DFQATT, CDR2 SNEGSKA (reference sequence). The CDR3: CSAAPPLTSGRRGEQFF. CDR3 nucleotide sequence: TGCAGTGCCGCCCCGCCGCTAACTAGCGGGAGGAGGGGTGAGCAGTTCTTC.

This clonotype was observed many times. This sequence joins TRBV27 and TRBJ2-5; the D call may be TRBD1 or TRBD2 (6 bases each). CDR3 length equals 15 residues. Germline V lookup: CDR1 MNHEY, CDR2 SMNVEV (reference sequence). The V end lost 3 bases, the J end lost 4 bases, and 15 bases lay between the germline ends. The CDR3 DNA reads as TGTGCCAGCAGTTTTGGTCAGGGGCGGGGAGAGACCCAGTACTTC. The encoded protein is CASSFGQGRGETQYF.

This clonotype was recorded many times. The rearrangement uses TRBV4-1 and TRBJ2-1; TRBD2 matches 11 bases. Trimming at V came to 4 bases and at J to 0 bases, leaving 5 bases not matched to a gene. Looked up from germline, CDR1 is MGHRA and CDR2 is YSYEKL. The CDR3 consists of 17 residues. The CDR3, as DNA: TGCGCCAGCAGCCGAACCGGGACTAGCGGCTCCTACAATGAGCAGTTCTTC. Amino acid sequence: CASSRTGTSGSYNEQFF.